This TCR beta chain came from a study of blood T cell repertoires in COVID-19. In the study overall: The United States, Italy and Spain were the sources of the acute and convalescent COVID-19 samples.

Original handling: For nucleated cells, counts were estimated from reference gene primer amplification. TCRdb keeps only in-frame clones here, not all; method: immunoSEQ multiplex PCR. That table is the source of V, J and clone size, and D and trimming were worked out from the DNA. The data contain about 370,000 clones, about 89% of them singletons. The Seattle patients joined while their infection was active and were tracked longitudinally afterward. V shed 5 bases and J shed 3 bases, with 21 bases lying between them. CDR1 is SGDLS and CDR2 is YYNGEE in the germline V gene. The CDR3 has 17 residues. The chain combines TRBV9 with TRBJ1-5; no definite D call. This receptor was obtained from a woman in her thirties with COVID-19, enrolled during active disease. Sample: peripheral blood. Written as DNA, the CDR3 is TGTGCCAGCAGTCTGATCAGGCAGGCCCATCTCAATCAGCCCCAGCATTTT. Translated, it gives CASSLIRQAHLNQPQHF.